This T cell receptor (beta chain) is from a study of siplizumab effects on memory and regulatory T cells. General study results and limits: Major contributors to the alloresponse seemed to be naive T cells, which also appeared more diverse than memory cells.

V lost 0 bases to trimming and J lost 6 bases, with 6 bases between them. The CDR3 extends over 12 amino acids. The germline V gene encodes CDR1 SGHTA and CDR2 FQGNSA. Of note for this clone: Its antigen is undetermined.

Repertoires were generated with immunoSEQ multiplex PCR, while TCRdb's copy carries only in-frame clones and drops some. The sample records approximately 65,000 clones, less than 85% being singletons. The sample taken for sequencing was memory CD4+ T cells sorted from blood. This chain connects TRBV7-2 to TRBJ2-7, with D unresolved. The clonotype originates from a human donor in good health. CDR3 DNA: TGTGCCAGCAGCTTAGCGCTAACCGAGCAGTACTTC. This codes for CASSLALTEQYF.